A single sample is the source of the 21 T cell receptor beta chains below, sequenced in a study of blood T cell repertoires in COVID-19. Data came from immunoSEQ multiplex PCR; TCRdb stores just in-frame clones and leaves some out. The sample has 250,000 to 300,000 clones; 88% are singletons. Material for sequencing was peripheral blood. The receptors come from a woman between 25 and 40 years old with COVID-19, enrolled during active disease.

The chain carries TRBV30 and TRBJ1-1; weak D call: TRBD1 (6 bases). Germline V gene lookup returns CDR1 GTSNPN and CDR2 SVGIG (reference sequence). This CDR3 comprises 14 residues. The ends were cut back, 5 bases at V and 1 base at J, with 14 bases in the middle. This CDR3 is CAWGRGAGNTEAFF. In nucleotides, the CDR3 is TGTGCCTGGGGGCGGGGGGCTGGGAACACTGAAGCTTTCTTT.

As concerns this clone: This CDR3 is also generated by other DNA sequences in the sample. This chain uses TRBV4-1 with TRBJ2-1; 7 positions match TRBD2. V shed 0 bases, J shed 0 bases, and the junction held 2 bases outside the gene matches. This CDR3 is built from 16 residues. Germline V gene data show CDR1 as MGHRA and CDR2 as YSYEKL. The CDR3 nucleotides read TGCGCCAGCAGCCAAGATACGGGAGGCTCCTACAATGAGCAGTTCTTC. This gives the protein CASSQDTGGSYNEQFF.

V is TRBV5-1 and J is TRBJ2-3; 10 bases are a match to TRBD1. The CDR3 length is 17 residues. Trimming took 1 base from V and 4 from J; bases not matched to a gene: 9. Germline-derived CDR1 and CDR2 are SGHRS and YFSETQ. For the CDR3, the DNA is TGCGCCAGCAGCTTGAACCCCGGGACAGGGGCGGCAGATACGCAGTATTTT. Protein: CASSLNPGTGAADTQYF.

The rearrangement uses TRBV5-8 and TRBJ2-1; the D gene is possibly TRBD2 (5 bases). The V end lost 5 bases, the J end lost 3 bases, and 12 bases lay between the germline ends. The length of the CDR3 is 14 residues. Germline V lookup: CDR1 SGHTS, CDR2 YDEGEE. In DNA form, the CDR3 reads TGTGCCAGCAGTCCGAACCGGGGCTACAATGAGCAGTTCTTC. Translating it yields CASSPNRGYNEQFF.

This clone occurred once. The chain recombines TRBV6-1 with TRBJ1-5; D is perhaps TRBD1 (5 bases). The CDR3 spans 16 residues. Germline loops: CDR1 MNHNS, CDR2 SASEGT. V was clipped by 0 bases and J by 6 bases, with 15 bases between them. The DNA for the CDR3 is TGTGCCAGCAGTGAAGCGCCTCGGGGGGGAGGTCAGCCCCAGCATTTT. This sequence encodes CASSEAPRGGGQPQHF.

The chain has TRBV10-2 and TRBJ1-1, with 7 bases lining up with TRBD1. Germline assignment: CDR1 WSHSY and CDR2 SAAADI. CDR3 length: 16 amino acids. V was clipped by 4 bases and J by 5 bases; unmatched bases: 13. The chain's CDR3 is CASSGASPGGRTEAFF. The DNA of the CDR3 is TGCGCCAGCAGTGGGGCGTCGCCAGGGGGACGAACTGAAGCTTTCTTT.

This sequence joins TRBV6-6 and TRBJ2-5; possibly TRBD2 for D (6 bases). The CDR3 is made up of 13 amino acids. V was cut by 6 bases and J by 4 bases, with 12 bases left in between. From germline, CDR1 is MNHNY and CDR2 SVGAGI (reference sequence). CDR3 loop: CASSPVEGETQYF. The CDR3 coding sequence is TGTGCCAGCAGCCCCGTGGAGGGAGAGACCCAGTACTTC.

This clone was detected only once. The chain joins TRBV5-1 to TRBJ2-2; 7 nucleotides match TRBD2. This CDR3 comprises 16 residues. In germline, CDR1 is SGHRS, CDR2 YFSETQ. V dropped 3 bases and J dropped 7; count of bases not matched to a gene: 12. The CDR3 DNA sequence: TGCGCCAGCAGCTCCCTTGGGGGAGGGCCCATCGGGGAGCTGTTTTTT. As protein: CASSSLGGGPIGELFF.

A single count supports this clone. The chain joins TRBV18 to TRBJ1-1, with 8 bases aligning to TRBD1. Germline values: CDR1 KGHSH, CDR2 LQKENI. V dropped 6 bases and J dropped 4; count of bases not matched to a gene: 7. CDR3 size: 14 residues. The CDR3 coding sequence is TGTGCCAGCTCGCCGACAGGGGACGGCACTGAAGCTTTCTTT. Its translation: CASSPTGDGTEAFF. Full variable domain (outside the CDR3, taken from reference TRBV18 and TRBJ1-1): NAGVMQNPRHLVRRRGQEARLRCSPMKGHSHVYWYRQLPEEGLKFMVYLQKENIIDESGMPKERFSAEFPKEGPSILRIQQVVRGDSAAYFCASSPTGDGTEAFFGQGTRLTVV.

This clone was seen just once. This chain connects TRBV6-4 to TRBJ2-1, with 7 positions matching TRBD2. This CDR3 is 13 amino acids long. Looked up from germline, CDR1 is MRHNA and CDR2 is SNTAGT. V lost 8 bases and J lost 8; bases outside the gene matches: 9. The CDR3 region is CASAGDAWDEQFF. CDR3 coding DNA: TGTGCCAGCGCGGGAGATGCGTGGGATGAGCAGTTCTTC.

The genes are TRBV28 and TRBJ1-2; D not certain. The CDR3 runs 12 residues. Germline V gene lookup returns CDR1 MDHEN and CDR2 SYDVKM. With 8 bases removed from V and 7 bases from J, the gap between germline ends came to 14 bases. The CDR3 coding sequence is TGTGCCAGCGGATCACTTCGGAGTGGCTACACCTTC. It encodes CASGSLRSGYTF.

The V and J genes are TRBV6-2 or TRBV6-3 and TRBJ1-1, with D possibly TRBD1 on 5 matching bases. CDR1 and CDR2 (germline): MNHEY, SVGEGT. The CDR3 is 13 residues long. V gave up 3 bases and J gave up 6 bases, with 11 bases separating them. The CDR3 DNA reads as TGTGCCAGCAGTTATTTTCCGGGGGCTGAAGCTTTCTTT. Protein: CASSYFPGAEAFF.

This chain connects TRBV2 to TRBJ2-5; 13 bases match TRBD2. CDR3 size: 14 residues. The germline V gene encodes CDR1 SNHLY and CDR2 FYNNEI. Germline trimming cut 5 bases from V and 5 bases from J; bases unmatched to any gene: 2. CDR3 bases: TGTGCCAGCAGTTCACTAGCGGGGGGGGAGACCCAGTACTTC. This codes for CASSSLAGGETQYF.

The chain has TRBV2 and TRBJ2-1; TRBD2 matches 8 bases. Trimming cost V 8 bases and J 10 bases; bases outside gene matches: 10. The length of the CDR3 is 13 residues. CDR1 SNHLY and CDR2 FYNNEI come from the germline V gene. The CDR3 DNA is TGTGCCAGCCTGGTCGAGCGGGAGCTAGAGCAGTTCTTC. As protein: CASLVERELEQFF. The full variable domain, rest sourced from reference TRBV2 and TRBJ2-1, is EPEVTQTPSHQVTQMGQEVILRCVPISNHLYFYWYRQILGQKVEFLVSFYNNEISEKSEIFDDQFSVERPDGSNFTLKIRSTKLEDSAMYFCASLVERELEQFFGPGTRLTVL.

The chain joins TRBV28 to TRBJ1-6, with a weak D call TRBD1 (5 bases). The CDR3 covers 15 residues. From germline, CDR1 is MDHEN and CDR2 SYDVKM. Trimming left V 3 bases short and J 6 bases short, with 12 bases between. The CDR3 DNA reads TGTGCCAGCAGTTTGTTGGCAGGGCTTAATTCACCCCTCCACTTT. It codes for CASSLLAGLNSPLHF.

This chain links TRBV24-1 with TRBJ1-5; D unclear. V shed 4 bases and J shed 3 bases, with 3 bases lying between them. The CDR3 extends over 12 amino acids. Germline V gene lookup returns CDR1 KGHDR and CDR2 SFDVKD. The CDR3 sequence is CATSDVNQPQHF. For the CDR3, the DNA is TGTGCCACCAGTGACGTCAATCAGCCCCAGCATTTT.

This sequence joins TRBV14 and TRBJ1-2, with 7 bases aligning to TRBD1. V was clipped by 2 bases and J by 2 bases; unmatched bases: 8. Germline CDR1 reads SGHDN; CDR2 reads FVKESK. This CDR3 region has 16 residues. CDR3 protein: CASSQRGGRRNYGYTF. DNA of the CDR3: TGTGCCAGCAGCCAACGAGGGGGCAGGAGAAACTATGGCTACACCTTC.

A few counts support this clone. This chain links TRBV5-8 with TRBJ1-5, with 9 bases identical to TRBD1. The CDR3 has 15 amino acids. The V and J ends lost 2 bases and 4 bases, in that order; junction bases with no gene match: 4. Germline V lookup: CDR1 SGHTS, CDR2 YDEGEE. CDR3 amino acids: CASSFRQGGNQPQHF. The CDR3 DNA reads TGTGCCAGCAGCTTCCGACAGGGGGGAAATCAGCCCCAGCATTTT.

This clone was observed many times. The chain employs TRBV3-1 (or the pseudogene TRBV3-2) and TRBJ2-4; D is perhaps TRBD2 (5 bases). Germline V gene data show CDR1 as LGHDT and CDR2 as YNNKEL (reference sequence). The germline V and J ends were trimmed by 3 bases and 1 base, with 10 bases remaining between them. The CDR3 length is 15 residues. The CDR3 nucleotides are TGTGCCAGCAGCCACGGGGAGATGGCCAAAAACATTCAGTACTTC. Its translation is CASSHGEMAKNIQYF.

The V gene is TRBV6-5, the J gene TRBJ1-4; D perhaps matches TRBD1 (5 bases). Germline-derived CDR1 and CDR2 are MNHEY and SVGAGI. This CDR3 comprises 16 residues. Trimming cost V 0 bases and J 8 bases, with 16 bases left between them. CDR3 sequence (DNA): TGTGCCAGCAGTTACTCGAGTACAGGAGTTGGCGAAAAACTGTTTTTT. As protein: CASSYSSTGVGEKLFF.

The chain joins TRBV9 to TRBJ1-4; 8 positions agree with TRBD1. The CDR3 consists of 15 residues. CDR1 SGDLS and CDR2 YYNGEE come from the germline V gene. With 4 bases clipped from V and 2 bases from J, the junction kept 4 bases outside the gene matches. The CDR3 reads CASSFRGHTNEKLFF. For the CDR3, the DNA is TGTGCCAGCAGCTTCAGGGGGCACACTAATGAAAAACTGTTTTTT.